Below are 30 T cell receptor beta chains sequenced from a single sample in a study of shared clonotypes between healthy human individuals. The data were produced by immunoSEQ multiplex PCR, yet TCRdb's version contains in-frame clones alone and is incomplete. The repertoire includes 2 million to 2.5 million clones, more than 85% of them detected once, and 0.39% sits in the top ten. Sequencing input: naive CD4+ T cells from PBMCs. The subset is: CD45RA+ positively selected. These receptor sequences come from a man aged 18-30 years in good health. Some clones in this sample may be carry-over from other donors' samples.

This clone was seen once. This sequence joins TRBV11-2 and TRBJ2-1; D gene unclear. Germline CDR1 and CDR2: SGHAT and FQNNGV. There are 13 residues in the CDR3. V gave up 5 bases and J gave up 7 bases, with 12 bases separating them. The CDR3 DNA follows: TGTGCCAGCAGCCGCCGCGCTTCAAATGAGCAGTTCTTC. It encodes CASSRRASNEQFF. The full variable domain, with the rest looked up from reference TRBV11-2 and TRBJ2-1, is EAGVAQSPRYKIIEKRQSVAFWCNPISGHATLYWYQQILGQGPKLLIQFQNNGVVDDSQLPKDRFSAERLKGVDSTLKIQPAKLEDSAVYLCASSRRASNEQFFGPGTRLTVL.

This chain joins TRBV11-2 and TRBJ2-7; the D call may be TRBD1 or TRBD2 (5 bases each). The CDR3 is made up of 15 amino acids. Per the germline V gene, CDR1 is SGHAT and CDR2 is FQNNGV. The ends were cut back, 5 bases at V and 2 bases at J, with 16 bases in the middle. CDR3 nucleotide sequence: TGTGCCAGCAGCCCGCCAGGGACCGGGGCCTACGAGCAGTACTTC. It codes for CASSPPGTGAYEQYF.

The rearrangement joins TRBV6-5 to TRBJ1-1; D gene ambiguous. Germline values: CDR1 MNHEY, CDR2 SVGAGI. V was clipped by 0 bases and J by 12 bases, with 17 bases between them. This CDR3 region has 14 residues. The CDR3 nucleotides are TGTGCCAGCAGTTACTCCTGGGAGGGAAATGGAACTTTCTTT. It encodes CASSYSWEGNGTFF.

This rearrangement joins TRBV19 to TRBJ1-1; D may be TRBD1 (5 bases). The CDR3 consists of 15 residues. V lost 3 bases and J lost 4, with 15 bases in between. Germline CDR1 is LNHDA and CDR2 is SQIVND (reference sequence). The CDR3 here is CASSIPPGPSTEAFF. CDR3 coding DNA: TGTGCCAGTAGTATCCCACCAGGGCCGAGCACTGAAGCTTTCTTT.

The V and J genes are TRBV7-2 and TRBJ2-2, with D unclear. With 1 base removed from V and 8 bases from J, the gap between germline ends came to 8 bases. This CDR3 region has 13 residues. Germline CDR1 SGHTA, CDR2 FQGNSA. CDR3 coding DNA: TGTGCCAGCAGCTTAGGGATCGGAGGGGAGCTGTTTTTT. Its translation is CASSLGIGGELFF.

The J gene is TRBJ1-2, the V gene TRBV5-6; D gene ambiguous. Between the trimmed V and J ends, which lost 0 bases and 6 bases, there was a span of 12 bases. In germline, CDR1 is SGHDT, CDR2 YYEEEE. This CDR3 region has 14 residues. CDR3 loop: CASSLGVRVDGYTF. For the CDR3, the DNA is TGTGCCAGCAGCTTGGGGGTGAGGGTGGATGGCTACACCTTC.

This chain connects TRBV28 to TRBJ1-5; D is unclear. CDR3 length equals 16 residues. V was trimmed by 5 bases and J by 0 bases, leaving 14 bases between them. Per the germline V gene, CDR1 is MDHEN and CDR2 is SYDVKM. The CDR3 loop is CASSTDGGFSNQPQHF. Here the CDR3 DNA reads TGTGCCAGCAGTACGGACGGTGGGTTTAGCAATCAGCCCCAGCATTTT.

The chain carries TRBV5-1 and TRBJ2-1; 11 bases align to TRBD2. CDR1 and CDR2 (germline): SGHRS, YFSETQ. V lost 4 bases and J lost 7; bases outside the gene matches: 13. This CDR3 spans 17 amino acids. The CDR3 DNA is TGCGCCAGCAGCCTAGGGACTAGCGGAACACGGGGGAATGAGCAGTTCTTC. This sequence encodes CASSLGTSGTRGNEQFF.

This clone has a single count. This chain links TRBV19 with TRBJ1-4, with D perhaps TRBD1 (6 bases). Per the germline V gene, CDR1 is LNHDA and CDR2 is SQIVND (reference sequence). CDR3 length equals 15 residues. V lost 2 bases, J lost 8 bases, and 15 bases lay in between. This CDR3 is CASSILTGFKEKLFF. The CDR3 DNA is TGTGCCAGTAGTATACTCACAGGGTTTAAGGAAAAACTGTTTTTT.

The gene calls are TRBV28 and TRBJ2-7, with 7 bases that match TRBD2. Germline V gene data show CDR1 as MDHEN and CDR2 as SYDVKM. The CDR3 runs 15 residues. J lost 2 bases, V lost 10 bases, and 14 bases had no gene match. The CDR3 DNA reads as TGTGCCACCTTCTCCACCGGGACTACCCCCTACGAGCAGTACTTC. It codes for CATFSTGTTPYEQYF.

The V call is TRBV30, the J call TRBJ2-7, with 10 bases fitting TRBD1. The CDR3 sequence is 12 residues long. The germline V gene encodes CDR1 GTSNPN and CDR2 SVGIG (reference sequence). Trimming cost V 8 bases and J 2 bases; bases outside gene matches: 3. The CDR3 sequence is CAGTGDAYEQYF. The CDR3 DNA reads TGTGCCGGGACAGGGGACGCCTACGAGCAGTACTTC.

V and J are TRBV6-1 and TRBJ1-5; D is undetermined. V dropped 2 bases and J dropped 9 bases, with 20 bases sitting between them. Germline lookup yields CDR1 MNHNS and CDR2 SASEGT. This CDR3 is 16 amino acids long. The CDR3 loop is CASSEIGSGLLGPQHF. As DNA, the CDR3 is TGTGCCAGCAGTGAAATTGGTTCAGGCCTTTTAGGGCCCCAGCATTTT.

Concerning this clone itself: At the DNA level, this CDR3 is encoded by other sequences in the same sample as well. V is TRBV5-1 and J is TRBJ2-7; TRBD1 aligns across 9 bases. V was pared by 4 bases and J by 3 bases, with 5 bases of the junction left unmatched. The CDR3 has 14 residues. Germline values: CDR1 SGHRS, CDR2 YFSETQ. CDR3 sequence reads: CASSPGQGIYEQYF. CDR3 DNA sequence: TGCGCCAGCAGCCCCGGACAGGGGATCTACGAGCAGTACTTC.

This clone was observed a handful of times. The genes are TRBV11-2 and TRBJ1-1; D gene unclear. The CDR3 sequence is 13 residues long. Per germline, CDR1 SGHAT and CDR2 FQNNGV. Trimming left V 3 bases short and J 5 bases short, with 10 bases between. The chain's CDR3 is CASSFTRRTEAFF. DNA of the CDR3: TGTGCCAGCAGCTTTACCAGGAGGACTGAAGCTTTCTTT.

This CDR3 reads CASSFLAGADSYEQYF. The CDR3 DNA reads TGTGCCAGCAGCTTTTTAGCGGGAGCCGACTCCTACGAGCAGTACTTC. The chain combines TRBV11-2 with TRBJ2-7; 9 bases are a match to TRBD2. V dropped 3 bases and J dropped 0; count of bases not matched to a gene: 6. From germline, CDR1 is SGHAT and CDR2 FQNNGV. There are 16 residues in the CDR3.

The V and J genes are TRBV27 and TRBJ2-1, with D unclear. From germline, CDR1 is MNHEY and CDR2 SMNVEV (reference sequence). V dropped 3 bases and J dropped 0 bases, with 9 bases sitting between them. The CDR3 is made up of 15 amino acids. Written as DNA, the CDR3 is TGTGCCAGCAGTTTGGGCTGGAGCTCCTACAATGAGCAGTTCTTC. Translated, it gives CASSLGWSSYNEQFF.

The genes are TRBV15 and TRBJ2-2; D gene ambiguous. Germline-derived CDR1 and CDR2 are LNHNV and YYDKDF (reference sequence). Trimming cost V 1 base and J 7 bases, with 4 bases left between them. The length of the CDR3 is 12 residues. The chain's CDR3 is CATSRGNGELFF. The CDR3 bases are TGTGCCACCAGCAGAGGGAACGGGGAGCTGTTTTTT.

The rearrangement joins TRBV11-2 to TRBJ2-1; 11 bases fit TRBD1. CDR1 SGHAT and CDR2 FQNNGV come from the germline V gene. V lost 1 base and J lost 6; bases outside the gene matches: 2. The CDR3 loop spans 15 amino acids. Here the CDR3 reads CASSLGTGGFNEQFF. The CDR3 DNA sequence: TGTGCCAGCAGCTTAGGGACAGGGGGCTTCAATGAGCAGTTCTTC. The variable domain in full, completed from reference TRBV11-2 and TRBJ2-1, reads EAGVAQSPRYKIIEKRQSVAFWCNPISGHATLYWYQQILGQGPKLLIQFQNNGVVDDSQLPKDRFSAERLKGVDSTLKIQPAKLEDSAVYLCASSLGTGGFNEQFFGPGTRLTVL.

This chain joins TRBV20-1 and TRBJ1-4, with no clear D. The CDR3 consists of 11 residues. V lost 6 bases to trimming and J lost 7 bases, with 9 bases between them. Germline-derived CDR1 and CDR2 are DFQATT and SNEGSKA (reference sequence). The CDR3 DNA sequence: TGCAGTGCCATGAGGCGTGAAAAACTGTTTTTT. Its translation is CSAMRREKLFF.

This rearrangement joins TRBV7-9 to TRBJ1-2, with TRBD1 identical over 10 bases. Looked up from germline, CDR1 is SEHNR and CDR2 is FQNEAQ (reference sequence). The J segment lost 8 bases and the V segment lost 5 bases, leaving 11 bases of the junction unmatched. The CDR3 length is 15 residues. CDR3 sequence (DNA): TGTGCCAGCAGCCCCGCGGGGACAGGGGTAGTAGGCTACACCTTC. This sequence encodes CASSPAGTGVVGYTF.

This chain connects TRBV29-1 to TRBJ2-3; D assignment may be TRBD1 or TRBD2 (5 bases each). This CDR3 is 16 amino acids long. CDR1 SQVTM and CDR2 ANQGSEA come from the germline V gene. The V end was cut by 6 bases, the J end by 0 bases, with 19 bases between. The CDR3 loop reads CSVVNGGPLSTDTQYF. CDR3 DNA: TGCAGCGTCGTCAATGGGGGTCCCCTTAGCACAGATACGCAGTATTTT.

The chain employs TRBV29-1 and TRBJ2-1; D tentatively fits TRBD1 or TRBD2 (6 bases each). CDR3 size: 13 residues. Per the germline V gene, CDR1 is SQVTM and CDR2 is ANQGSEA. Between the trimmed V and J ends, which lost 7 bases and 6 bases, there was a span of 16 bases. DNA for the CDR3: TGCAGCGCCGAAGGGGGGAGATCCAATGAGCAGTTCTTC. It translates to CSAEGGRSNEQFF.

With regard to this clone: Other DNA sequences in the same sample also yield this CDR3. The gene calls are TRBV5-1 and TRBJ2-7; TRBD2 agrees at 9 bases. This CDR3 spans 15 amino acids. J lost 1 base, V lost 0 bases, and 2 bases had no gene match. The germline CDR1 and CDR2 sequences are SGHRS and YFSETQ. CDR3 residues: CASSLGTSESYEQYF. The CDR3 DNA reads as TGCGCCAGCAGCTTGGGGACTAGCGAGTCCTACGAGCAGTACTTC.

This clone was seen just once. The sample holds other DNA sequences that translate to the same CDR3. The V gene is TRBV11-2, the J gene TRBJ1-1; D is unresolved. The CDR3 covers 13 residues. The V and J ends lost 1 base and 1 base respectively, with 4 bases between them. Germline values: CDR1 SGHAT, CDR2 FQNNGV. The CDR3 sequence is CASSLVQNTEAFF. CDR3 nucleotides: TGTGCCAGCAGCTTAGTTCAGAACACTGAAGCTTTCTTT.

The chain couples TRBV5-1 to TRBJ1-2; D is possibly TRBD1 (5 bases). The V gene lost 7 bases and the J gene lost 1 base, with 14 bases spanning the gap. Germline CDR1 SGHRS, CDR2 YFSETQ. CDR3 length: 14 residues. The CDR3 region is CASHPGGINYGYTF. CDR3 DNA sequence: TGCGCCAGCCACCCCGGGGGAATTAACTATGGCTACACCTTC.

This sequence joins TRBV11-1 and TRBJ2-3, with D possibly being TRBD1 (5 bases). From germline, CDR1 is SGHAT and CDR2 FQDESV (reference sequence). The CDR3 extends over 14 amino acids. Trimming shortened V by 2 bases and J by 4 bases, and 10 bases separated the two germline ends. CDR3: CASSLSQGPDTQYF. The CDR3 coding sequence is TGTGCCAGCAGCTTATCGCAGGGCCCAGATACGCAGTATTTT.

The V gene is TRBV28, the J gene TRBJ1-1; tentatively, D is TRBD1 (6 bases). V lost 8 bases and J 1 base, leaving 11 bases between the germline ends. This CDR3 has 13 amino acids. The germline V gene encodes CDR1 MDHEN and CDR2 SYDVKM. As DNA, the CDR3 is TGTGCCAGCGATCAGGGACAGAACACTGAAGCTTTCTTT. Amino acids: CASDQGQNTEAFF. Full variable domain (outside the CDR3, taken from reference TRBV28 and TRBJ1-1): DVKVTQSSRYLVKRTGEKVFLECVQDMDHENMFWYRQDPGLGLRLIYFSYDVKMKEKGDIPEGYSVSREKKERFSLILESASTNQTSMYLCASDQGQNTEAFFGQGTRLTVV.

V and J are TRBV14 and TRBJ1-4; 7 bases line up with TRBD1. The CDR3 totals 15 residues. Losses at the gene ends were 1 base for V and 6 bases for J; bases not matched to a gene: 5. Germline CDR1 and CDR2: SGHDN and FVKESK. CDR3 DNA: TGTGCCAGCAGCCAAGTTTCCAGGGGGTATGAAAAACTGTTTTTT. Translating it yields CASSQVSRGYEKLFF.

Concerning this clone: This sample also contains other DNA sequences that code for the same CDR3. V gene TRBV5-4 combines with J gene TRBJ2-1; 11 nucleotides line up with TRBD2. The CDR3 extends over 15 amino acids. Losses at the gene ends were 1 base for V and 5 bases for J; bases not matched to a gene: 2. Germline lookup yields CDR1 SGHNT and CDR2 YYREEE (reference sequence). CDR3 loop: CASSLTSGSHNEQFF. The CDR3 DNA reads TGTGCCAGCAGCTTGACTAGCGGGAGCCACAATGAGCAGTTCTTC.

On this clone itself: Other DNA sequences in this specimen translate into the identical CDR3. This chain joins TRBV5-4 and TRBJ2-1, with 15 bases matching TRBD2. Germline V gene sequence: CDR1 SGHNT, CDR2 YYREEE (reference sequence). This CDR3 has 15 residues. Germline trimming cut 4 bases from V and 7 bases from J; bases unmatched to any gene: 3. As DNA, the CDR3 is TGTGCCAGCAGCCAGGGACTAGCGGGAGGAAATGAGCAGTTCTTC. Protein product: CASSQGLAGGNEQFF.